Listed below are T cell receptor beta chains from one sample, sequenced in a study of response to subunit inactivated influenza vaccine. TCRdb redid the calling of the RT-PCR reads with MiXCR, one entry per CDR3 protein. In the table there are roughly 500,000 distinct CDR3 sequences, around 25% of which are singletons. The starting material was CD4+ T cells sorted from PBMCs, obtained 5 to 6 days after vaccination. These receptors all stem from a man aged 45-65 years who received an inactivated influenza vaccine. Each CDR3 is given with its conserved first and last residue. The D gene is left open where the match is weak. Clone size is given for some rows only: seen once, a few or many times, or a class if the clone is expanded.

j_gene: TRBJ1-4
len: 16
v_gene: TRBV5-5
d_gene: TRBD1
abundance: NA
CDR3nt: TGTGCCAGCAGCTTGGCGACAGGGAGGATTAATGAAAAACTGTTTTTT
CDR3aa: CASSLATGRINEKLFF

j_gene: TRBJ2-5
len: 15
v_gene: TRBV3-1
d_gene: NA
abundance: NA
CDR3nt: TGTGCCAGCAGCCAACTTACGACACCCTCCGAGACCCAGTACTTC
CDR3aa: CASSQLTTPSETQYF

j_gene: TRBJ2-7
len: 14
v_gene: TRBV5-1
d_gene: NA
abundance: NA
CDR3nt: TGCGCCAGCAGCTTGGCCAGGGGGACTTACGAGCAGTACTTC
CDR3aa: CASSLARGTYEQYF

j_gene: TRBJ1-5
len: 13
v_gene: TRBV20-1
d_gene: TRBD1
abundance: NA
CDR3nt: TGCAGTGCTGGGGGACAGCTCGGTCAGCCCCAGCATTTT
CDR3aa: CSAGGQLGQPQHF

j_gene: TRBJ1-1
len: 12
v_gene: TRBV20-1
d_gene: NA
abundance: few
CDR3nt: TGCAGTGCTAGGGCCTCGAACACTGAAGCTTTCTTT
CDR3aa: CSARASNTEAFF

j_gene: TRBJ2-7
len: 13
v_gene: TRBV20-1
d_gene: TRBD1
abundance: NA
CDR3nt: TGCAGTGCTACACAGGGGGCGTGGGACGAGCAGTACTTC
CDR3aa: CSATQGAWDEQYF

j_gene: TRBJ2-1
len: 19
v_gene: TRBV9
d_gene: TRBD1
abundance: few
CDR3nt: TGTGCCAGCAGCCCATCCCGGGGACAGGGGGCCAGGTCCTACAATGAGCAGTTCTTC
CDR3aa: CASSPSRGQGARSYNEQFF

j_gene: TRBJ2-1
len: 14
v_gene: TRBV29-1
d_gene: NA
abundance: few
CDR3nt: TGCAGCGTTGAAGATTACATCCACTACAATGAGCAGTTCTTC
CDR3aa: CSVEDYIHYNEQFF

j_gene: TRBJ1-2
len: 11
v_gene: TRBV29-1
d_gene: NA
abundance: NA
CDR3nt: TGCAGCGTTGCAGACTACTATGGCTACACCTTC
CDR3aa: CSVADYYGYTF

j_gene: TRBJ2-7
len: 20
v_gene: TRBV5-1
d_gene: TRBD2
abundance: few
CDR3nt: TGCGCCAGCAGCCCGGCTCGGCTAGCGGACCATGTTAGGGGCTCCTACGAGCAGTACTTC
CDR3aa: CASSPARLADHVRGSYEQYF

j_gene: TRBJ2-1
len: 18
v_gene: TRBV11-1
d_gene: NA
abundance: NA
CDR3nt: TGTGCCAGCAGCTTAGCGGGGCAATGGGCGACCCACAACAATGAGCAGTTCTTC
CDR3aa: CASSLAGQWATHNNEQFF

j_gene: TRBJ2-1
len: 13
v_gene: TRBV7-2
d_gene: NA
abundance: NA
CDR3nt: TGTGCCAGCAGTCACGCGGGCTACAATGAGCAGTTCTTC
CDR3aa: CASSHAGYNEQFF

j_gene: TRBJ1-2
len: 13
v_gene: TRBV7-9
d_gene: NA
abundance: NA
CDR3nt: TGTGCCAGCAGCTATACAGACAACTATGGCTACACCTTC
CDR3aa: CASSYTDNYGYTF

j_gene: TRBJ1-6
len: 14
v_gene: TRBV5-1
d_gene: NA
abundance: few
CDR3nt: TGCGCCAGCAGCTCAGGGGAATTGGATTCACCCCTCCACTTT
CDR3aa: CASSSGELDSPLHF

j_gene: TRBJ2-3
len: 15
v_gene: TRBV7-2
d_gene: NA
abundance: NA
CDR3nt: TGTGCCAGCAGCAACCGGTGGGGGGGCGGGGATACGCAGTATTTT
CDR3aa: CASSNRWGGGDTQYF

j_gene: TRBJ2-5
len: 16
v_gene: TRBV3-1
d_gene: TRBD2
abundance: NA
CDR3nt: TGTGCCAGCAGCCAAGACTTTACGGGGGGATCAGAGACCCAGTACTTC
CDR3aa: CASSQDFTGGSETQYF

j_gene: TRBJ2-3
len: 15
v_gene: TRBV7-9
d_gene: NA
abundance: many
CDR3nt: TGTGCCAGCAGCCAGGGAGCACCGAGCACAGATACGCAGTATTTT
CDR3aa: CASSQGAPSTDTQYF

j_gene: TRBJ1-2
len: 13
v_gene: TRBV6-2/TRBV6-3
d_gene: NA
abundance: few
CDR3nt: TGTGCCAGCAGATCGAATGGGGCCGGTGGCTACACCTTC
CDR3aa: CASRSNGAGGYTF

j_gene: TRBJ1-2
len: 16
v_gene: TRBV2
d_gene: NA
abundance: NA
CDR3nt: TGTGCCAGCAGTGAAAGGGCCCTTGTAACGGACTATGGCTACACCTTC
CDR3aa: CASSERALVTDYGYTF

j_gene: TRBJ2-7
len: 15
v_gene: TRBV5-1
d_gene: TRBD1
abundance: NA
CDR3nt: TGCGCCAGCAGCATCAGACAGGGGACATCCTACGAGCAGTACTTC
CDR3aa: CASSIRQGTSYEQYF

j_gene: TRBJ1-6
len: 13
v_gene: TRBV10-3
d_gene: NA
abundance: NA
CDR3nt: TGTGCCATCAGTGCAGACTATAATTCACCCCTCCACTTT
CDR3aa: CAISADYNSPLHF

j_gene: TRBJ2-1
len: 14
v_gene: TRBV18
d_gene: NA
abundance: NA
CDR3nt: TGTGCCAGCTCACGAGCGGCCTCCTACAATGAGCAGTTCTTC
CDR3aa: CASSRAASYNEQFF

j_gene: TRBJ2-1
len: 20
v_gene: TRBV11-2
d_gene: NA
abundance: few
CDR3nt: TGTGCCAGCAGCTTAGATTTGGGGTCCCTCAGGAGTGGCTCCTACAATGAGCAGTTCTTC
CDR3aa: CASSLDLGSLRSGSYNEQFF

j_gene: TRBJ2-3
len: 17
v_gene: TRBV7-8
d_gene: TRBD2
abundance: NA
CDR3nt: TGTGCCAGCAGCCTCGTGAGTGGACTAGCGGGGGTTGATACGCAGTATTTT
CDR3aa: CASSLVSGLAGVDTQYF

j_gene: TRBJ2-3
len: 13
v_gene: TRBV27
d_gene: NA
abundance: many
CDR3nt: TGTGCCAGCAATAGGGCGGGCACAGATACGCAGTATTTT
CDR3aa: CASNRAGTDTQYF

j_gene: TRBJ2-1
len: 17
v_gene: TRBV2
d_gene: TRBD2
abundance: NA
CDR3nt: TGTGCCAGTCACTGGGGAACTAGCGGGAGTTCGGGCAATGAGCAGTTCTTC
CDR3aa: CASHWGTSGSSGNEQFF

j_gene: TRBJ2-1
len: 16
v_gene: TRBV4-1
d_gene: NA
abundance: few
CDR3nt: TGCGCCAGCAGCCAAGGTAGCTGGGGCTCCTACAATGAGCAGTTCTTC
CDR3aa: CASSQGSWGSYNEQFF

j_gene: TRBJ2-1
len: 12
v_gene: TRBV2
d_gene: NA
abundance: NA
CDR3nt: TGTGCCAGCAGTGTGGAGCTAAATGAGCAGTTCTTC
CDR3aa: CASSVELNEQFF

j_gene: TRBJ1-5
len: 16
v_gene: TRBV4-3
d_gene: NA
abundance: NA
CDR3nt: TGCGCCAGCAGCCAAGATGTCCGCAGGGCGGAACAGCCCCAGCATTTT
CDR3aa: CASSQDVRRAEQPQHF

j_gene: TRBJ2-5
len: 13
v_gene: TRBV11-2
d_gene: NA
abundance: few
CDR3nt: TGTGCCAGCAGAAAAACAGGGCAAGAGACCCAGTACTTC
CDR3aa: CASRKTGQETQYF

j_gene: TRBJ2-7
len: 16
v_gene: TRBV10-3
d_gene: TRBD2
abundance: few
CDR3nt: TGTGCCATCAGTGGCACCCTAGCGGGCCTTTCCTACGAGCAGTACTTC
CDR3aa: CAISGTLAGLSYEQYF

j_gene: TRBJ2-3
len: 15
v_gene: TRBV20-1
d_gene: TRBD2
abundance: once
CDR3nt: TGCAGTGCTAGAGTTGCGGGGGGTCTCACAGATACGCAGTATTTT
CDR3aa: CSARVAGGLTDTQYF

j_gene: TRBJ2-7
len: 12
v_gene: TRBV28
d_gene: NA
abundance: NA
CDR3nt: TGTGCCACCGGCGGGGCACTCTACGAGCAGTACTTC
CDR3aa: CATGGALYEQYF